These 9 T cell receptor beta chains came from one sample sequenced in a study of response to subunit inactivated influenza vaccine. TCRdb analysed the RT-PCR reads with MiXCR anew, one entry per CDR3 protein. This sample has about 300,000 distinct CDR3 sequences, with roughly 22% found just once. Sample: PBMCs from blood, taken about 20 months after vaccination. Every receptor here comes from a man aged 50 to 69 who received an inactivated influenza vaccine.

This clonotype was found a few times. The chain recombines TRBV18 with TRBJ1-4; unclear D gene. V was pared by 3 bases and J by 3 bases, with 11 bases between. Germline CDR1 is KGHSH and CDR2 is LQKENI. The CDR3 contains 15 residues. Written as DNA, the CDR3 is TGTGCCAGCTCACCCCGTGTGGTCTCTAATGAAAAACTGTTTTTT. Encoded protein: CASSPRVVSNEKLFF.

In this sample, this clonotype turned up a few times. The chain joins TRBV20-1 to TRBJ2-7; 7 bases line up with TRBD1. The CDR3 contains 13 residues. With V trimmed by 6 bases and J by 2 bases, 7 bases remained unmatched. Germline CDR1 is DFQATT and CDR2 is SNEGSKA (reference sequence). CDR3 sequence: CSALQGIPYEQYF. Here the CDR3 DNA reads TGCAGTGCCTTACAGGGGATCCCCTACGAGCAGTACTTC.

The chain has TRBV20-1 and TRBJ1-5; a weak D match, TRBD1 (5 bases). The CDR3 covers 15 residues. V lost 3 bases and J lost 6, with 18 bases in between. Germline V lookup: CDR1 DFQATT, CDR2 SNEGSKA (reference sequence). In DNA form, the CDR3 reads TGCAGTGCTAGTCCCAGGGAGTATCGGGCTCAGCCCCAGCATTTT. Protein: CSASPREYRAQPQHF.

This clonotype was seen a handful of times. This CDR3 is CAWSAPIQGSNYGYTF. The CDR3, as DNA: TGTGCCTGGAGTGCCCCAATTCAGGGGTCGAACTATGGCTACACCTTC. The V call is TRBV30, the J call TRBJ1-2; tentatively, D is TRBD1 (6 bases). The CDR3 length is 16 residues. Germline V gene sequence: CDR1 GTSNPN, CDR2 SVGIG (reference sequence). The ends were cut back, 1 base at V and 2 bases at J, with 17 bases in the middle.

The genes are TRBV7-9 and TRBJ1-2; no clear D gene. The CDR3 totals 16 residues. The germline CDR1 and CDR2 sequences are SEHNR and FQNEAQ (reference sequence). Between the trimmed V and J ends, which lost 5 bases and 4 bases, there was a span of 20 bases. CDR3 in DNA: TGTGCCAGCAGCCTGTATAGCGACCGACCACTCTATGGCTACACCTTC. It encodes CASSLYSDRPLYGYTF.

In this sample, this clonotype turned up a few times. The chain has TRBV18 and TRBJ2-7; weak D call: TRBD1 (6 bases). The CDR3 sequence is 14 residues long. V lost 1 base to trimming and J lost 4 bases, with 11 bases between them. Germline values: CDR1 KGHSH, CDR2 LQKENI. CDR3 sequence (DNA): TGTGCCAGCTCACCACGGGCGACAGGTTACGAGCAGTACTTC. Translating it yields CASSPRATGYEQYF.

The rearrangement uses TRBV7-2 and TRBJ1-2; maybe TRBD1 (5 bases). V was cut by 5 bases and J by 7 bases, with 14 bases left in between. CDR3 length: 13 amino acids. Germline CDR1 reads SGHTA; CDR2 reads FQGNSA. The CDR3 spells CASSPGGPGGYTF. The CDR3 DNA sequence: TGTGCCAGCAGCCCCGGGGGTCCAGGTGGCTACACCTTC.

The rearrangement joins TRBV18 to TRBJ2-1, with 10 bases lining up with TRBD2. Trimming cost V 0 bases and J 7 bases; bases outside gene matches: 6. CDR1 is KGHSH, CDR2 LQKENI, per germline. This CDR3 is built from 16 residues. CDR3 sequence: CASSPPASGSSNEQFF. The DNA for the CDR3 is TGTGCCAGCTCACCACCGGCTAGCGGGAGTTCTAATGAGCAGTTCTTC.

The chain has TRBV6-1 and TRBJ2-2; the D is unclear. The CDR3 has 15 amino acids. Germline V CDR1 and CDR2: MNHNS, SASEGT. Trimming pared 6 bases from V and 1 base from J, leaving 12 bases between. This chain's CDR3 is CASSSTVRNTGELFF. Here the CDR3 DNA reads TGTGCCAGCAGCTCCACCGTCAGGAACACCGGGGAGCTGTTTTTT.